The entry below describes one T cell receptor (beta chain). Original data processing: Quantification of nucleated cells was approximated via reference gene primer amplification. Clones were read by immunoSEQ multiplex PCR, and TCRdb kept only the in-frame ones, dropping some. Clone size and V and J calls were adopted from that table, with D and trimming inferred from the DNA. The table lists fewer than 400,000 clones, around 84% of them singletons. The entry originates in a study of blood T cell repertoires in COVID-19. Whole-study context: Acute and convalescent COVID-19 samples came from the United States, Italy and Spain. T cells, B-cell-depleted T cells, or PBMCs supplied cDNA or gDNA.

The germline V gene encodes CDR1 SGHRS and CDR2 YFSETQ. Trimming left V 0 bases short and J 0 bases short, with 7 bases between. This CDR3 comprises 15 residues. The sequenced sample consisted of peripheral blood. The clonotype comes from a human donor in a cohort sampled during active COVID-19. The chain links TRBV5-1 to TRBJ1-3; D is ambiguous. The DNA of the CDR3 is TGCGCCAGCAGCTTGGGATCGGTCTCTGGAAACACCATATATTTT. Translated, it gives CASSLGSVSGNTIYF.